This TCR beta chain was recovered during a study of Ad26.COV2.S vaccination and SARS-CoV-2 variants. The wider study: The authors gave Ad26.COV2.S intramuscularly, either once or twice 56 days apart. Findings and limits, study-wide: After vaccination, reports described spike-specific CD8+ and CD4+ T cell responses as showing substantial breadth. Analyses of TCR breadth and depth may have underestimated total T cell responses.

Sequencing used immunoSEQ multiplex PCR; TCRdb keeps in-frame clones, though not all of them. The repertoire holds about 410,000 clones, approximately 90% seen once, with more than 1.5% in the top ten. Germline CDR1 LGHDT, CDR2 YNNKEL (reference sequence). V dropped 1 base and J dropped 2; count of bases not matched to a gene: 11. CDR3 length: 19 amino acids. On this clone itself: Its antigen is still unknown.

Documented treatment: around 19 received Ad26.COV2.S at low or high dose, single or two shots; about 5 received placebo; per-sample allocation not given. Sampling was done on day 63 after the first vaccine or placebo injection. The sample consisted of peripheral blood, taken in a trial of Ad26.COV2.S vaccine versus placebo. This chain uses TRBV3-1 (or the pseudogene TRBV3-2) with TRBJ1-4; 9 nucleotides line up with TRBD1. The receptor was derived from a person between 18 and 59 years old who received the Ad26.COV2.S COVID-19 vaccine or a placebo. The CDR3 nucleotides read TGTGCCAGCAGCCAAGCTTCTACGTACAGGGGGCCTACTAATGAAAAACTGTTTTTT. Its translation: CASSQASTYRGPTNEKLFF.